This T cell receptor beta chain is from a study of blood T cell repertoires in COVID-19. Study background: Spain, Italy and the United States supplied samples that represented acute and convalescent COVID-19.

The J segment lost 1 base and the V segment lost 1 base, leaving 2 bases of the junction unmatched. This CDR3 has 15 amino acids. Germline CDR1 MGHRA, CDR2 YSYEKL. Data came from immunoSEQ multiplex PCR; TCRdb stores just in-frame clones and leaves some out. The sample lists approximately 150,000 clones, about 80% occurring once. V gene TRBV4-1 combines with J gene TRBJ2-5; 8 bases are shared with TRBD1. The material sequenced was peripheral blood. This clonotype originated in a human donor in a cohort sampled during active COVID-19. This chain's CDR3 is CASSQAGQGQETQYF. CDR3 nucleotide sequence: TGCGCCAGCAGCCAAGCTGGACAGGGCCAAGAGACCCAGTACTTC.